This T cell receptor (beta chain) was obtained from a study of control samples from healthy donors and cancer patients. Profiled with immunoSEQ multiplex PCR; TCRdb holds only in-frame clones, not every one. The sample lists tens of thousands of clones, approximately 84% seen once, with 25% to 35% in the top ten. Trimming removed 2 bases at V and 0 bases at J, with 9 bases between. Germline V gives CDR1 GTSNPN, CDR2 SVGIG (reference sequence). The CDR3 contains 14 residues. The gene calls are TRBV30 and TRBJ2-3; D unresolved. This TCR came from a man aged 50 to 59 in good health. Sequencing input: blood. The CDR3 loop is CAWSYIASTDTQYF. The CDR3 DNA is TGTGCCTGGAGTTATATAGCTAGCACAGATACGCAGTATTTT.